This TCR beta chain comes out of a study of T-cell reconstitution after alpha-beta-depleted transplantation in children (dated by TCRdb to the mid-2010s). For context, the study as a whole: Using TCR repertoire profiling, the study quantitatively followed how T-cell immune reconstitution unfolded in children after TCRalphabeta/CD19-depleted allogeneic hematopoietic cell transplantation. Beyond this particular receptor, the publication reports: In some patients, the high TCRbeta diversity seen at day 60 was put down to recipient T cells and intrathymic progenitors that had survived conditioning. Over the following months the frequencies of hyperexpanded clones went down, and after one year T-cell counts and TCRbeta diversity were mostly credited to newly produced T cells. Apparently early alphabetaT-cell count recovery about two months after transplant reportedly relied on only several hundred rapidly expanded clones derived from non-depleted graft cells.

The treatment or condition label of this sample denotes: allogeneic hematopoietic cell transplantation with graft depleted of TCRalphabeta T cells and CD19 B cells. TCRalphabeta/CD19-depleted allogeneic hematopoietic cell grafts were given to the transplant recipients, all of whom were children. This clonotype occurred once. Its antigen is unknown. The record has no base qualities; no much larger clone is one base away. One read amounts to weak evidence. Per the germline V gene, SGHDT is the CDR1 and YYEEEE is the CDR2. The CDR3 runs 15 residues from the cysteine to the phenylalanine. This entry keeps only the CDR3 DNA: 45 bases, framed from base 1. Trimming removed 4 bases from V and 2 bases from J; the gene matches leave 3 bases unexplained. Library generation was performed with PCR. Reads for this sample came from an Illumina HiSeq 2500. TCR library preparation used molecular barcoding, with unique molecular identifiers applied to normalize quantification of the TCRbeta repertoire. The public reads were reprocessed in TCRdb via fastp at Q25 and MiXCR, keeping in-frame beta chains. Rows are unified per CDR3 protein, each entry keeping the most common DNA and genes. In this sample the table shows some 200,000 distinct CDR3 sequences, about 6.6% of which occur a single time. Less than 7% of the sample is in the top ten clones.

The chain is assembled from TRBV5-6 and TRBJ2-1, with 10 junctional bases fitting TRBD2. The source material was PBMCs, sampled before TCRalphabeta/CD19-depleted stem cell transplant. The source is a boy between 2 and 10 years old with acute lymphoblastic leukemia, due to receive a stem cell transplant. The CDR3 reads CASSVSGRTYNEQFF. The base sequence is TGTGCCAGCAGCGTTAGCGGGAGGACCTACAATGAGCAGTTCTTC.